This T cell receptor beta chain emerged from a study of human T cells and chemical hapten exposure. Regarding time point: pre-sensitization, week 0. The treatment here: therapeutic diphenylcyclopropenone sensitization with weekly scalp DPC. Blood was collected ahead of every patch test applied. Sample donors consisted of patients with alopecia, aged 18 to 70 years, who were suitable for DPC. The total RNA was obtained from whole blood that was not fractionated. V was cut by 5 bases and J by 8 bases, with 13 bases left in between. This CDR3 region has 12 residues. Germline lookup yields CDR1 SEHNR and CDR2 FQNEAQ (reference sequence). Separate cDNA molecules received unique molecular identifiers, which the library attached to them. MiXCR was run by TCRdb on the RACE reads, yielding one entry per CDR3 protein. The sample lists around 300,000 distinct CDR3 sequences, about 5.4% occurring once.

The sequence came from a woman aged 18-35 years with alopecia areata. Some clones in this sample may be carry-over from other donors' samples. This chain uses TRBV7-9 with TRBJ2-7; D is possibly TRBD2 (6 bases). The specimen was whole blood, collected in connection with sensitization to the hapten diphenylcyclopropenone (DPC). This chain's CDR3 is CASSQTGGQQYF. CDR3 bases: TGTGCCAGCAGCCAGACTGGAGGGCAGCAGTACTTC.